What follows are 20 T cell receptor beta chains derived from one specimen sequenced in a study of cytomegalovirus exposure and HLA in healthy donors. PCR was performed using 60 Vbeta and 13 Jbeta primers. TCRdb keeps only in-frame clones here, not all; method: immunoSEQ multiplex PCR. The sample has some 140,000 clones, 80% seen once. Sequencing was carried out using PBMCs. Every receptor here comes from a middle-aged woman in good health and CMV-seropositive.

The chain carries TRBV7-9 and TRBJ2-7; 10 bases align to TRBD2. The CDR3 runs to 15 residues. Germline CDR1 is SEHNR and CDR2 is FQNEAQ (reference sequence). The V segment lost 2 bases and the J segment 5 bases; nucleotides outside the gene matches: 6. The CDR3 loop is CASSLQAGGVHEQYF. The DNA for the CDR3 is TGTGCCAGCAGCTTACAAGCGGGAGGGGTCCACGAGCAGTACTTC. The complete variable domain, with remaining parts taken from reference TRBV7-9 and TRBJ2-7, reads DTGVSQNPRHKITKRGQNVTFRCDPISEHNRLYWYRQTLGQGPEFLTYFQNEAQLEKSRLLSDRFSAERPKGSFSTLEIQRTEQGDSAMYLCASSLQAGGVHEQYFGPGTRLTVT.

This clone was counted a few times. CDR3 nucleotides: TGCGCCAGCAGCTATGAAGCGGGAGTGGTCTACAATGAGCAGTTCTTC. Translating gives CASSYEAGVVYNEQFF. The chain combines TRBV5-1 with TRBJ2-1; 8 bases map to TRBD2. Germline trimming cut 3 bases from V and 3 bases from J; bases unmatched to any gene: 8. CDR3 length: 16 amino acids. Per the germline V gene, CDR1 is SGHRS and CDR2 is YFSETQ.

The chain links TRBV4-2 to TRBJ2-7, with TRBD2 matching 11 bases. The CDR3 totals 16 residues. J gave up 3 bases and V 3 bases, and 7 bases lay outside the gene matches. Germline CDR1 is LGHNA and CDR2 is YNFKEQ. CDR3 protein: CASSHGTSGSVYEQYF. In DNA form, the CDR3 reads TGTGCCAGCAGCCATGGTACTAGCGGGAGTGTCTACGAGCAGTACTTC.

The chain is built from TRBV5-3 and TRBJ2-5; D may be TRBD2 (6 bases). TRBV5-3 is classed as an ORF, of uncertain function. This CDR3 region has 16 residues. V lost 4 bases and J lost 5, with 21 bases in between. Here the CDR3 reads CARSGYWASDGETQYF. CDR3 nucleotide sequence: TGTGCCAGAAGCGGATACTGGGCTAGCGACGGGGAGACCCAGTACTTC.

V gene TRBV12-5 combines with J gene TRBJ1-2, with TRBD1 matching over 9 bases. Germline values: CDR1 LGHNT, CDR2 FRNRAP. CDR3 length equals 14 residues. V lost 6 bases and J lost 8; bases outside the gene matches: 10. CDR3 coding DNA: TGTGCTAGTGGCCAAGACAACAGGGGGCAGGGCTACACCTTC. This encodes CASGQDNRGQGYTF.

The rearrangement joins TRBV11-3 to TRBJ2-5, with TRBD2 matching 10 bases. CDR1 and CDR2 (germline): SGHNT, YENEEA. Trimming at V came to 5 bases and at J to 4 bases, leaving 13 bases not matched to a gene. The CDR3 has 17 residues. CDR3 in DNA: TGTGCCAGCAGCCCCGAAGCGGGAGGGGGTTTAGCAGAGACCCAGTACTTC. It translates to CASSPEAGGGLAETQYF.

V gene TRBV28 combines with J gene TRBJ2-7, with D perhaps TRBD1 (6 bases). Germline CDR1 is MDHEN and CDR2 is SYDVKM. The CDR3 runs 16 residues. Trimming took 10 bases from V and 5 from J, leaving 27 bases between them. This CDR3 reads CATLESVGQRINEQYF. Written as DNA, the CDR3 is TGTGCCACCCTGGAGTCAGTCGGACAGAGGATAAACGAGCAGTACTTC.

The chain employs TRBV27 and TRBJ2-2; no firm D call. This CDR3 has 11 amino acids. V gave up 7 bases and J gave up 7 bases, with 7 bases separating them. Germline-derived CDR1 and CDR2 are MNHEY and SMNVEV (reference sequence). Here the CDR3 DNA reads TGTGCCAGCAAGAGGAACGGGGAGCTGTTTTTT. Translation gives CASKRNGELFF.

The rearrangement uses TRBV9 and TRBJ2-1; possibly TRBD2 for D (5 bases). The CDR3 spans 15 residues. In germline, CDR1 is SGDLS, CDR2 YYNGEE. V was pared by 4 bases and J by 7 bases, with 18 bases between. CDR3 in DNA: TGTGCCAGCAGCACTTCCGGTCCGGGGTCGAATGAGCAGTTCTTC. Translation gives CASSTSGPGSNEQFF. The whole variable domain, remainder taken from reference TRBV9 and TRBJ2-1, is DSGVTQTPKHLITATGQRVTLRCSPRSGDLSVYWYQQSLDQGLQFLIQYYNGEERAKGNILERFSAQQFPDLHSELNLSSLELGDSALYFCASSTSGPGSNEQFFGPGTRLTVL.

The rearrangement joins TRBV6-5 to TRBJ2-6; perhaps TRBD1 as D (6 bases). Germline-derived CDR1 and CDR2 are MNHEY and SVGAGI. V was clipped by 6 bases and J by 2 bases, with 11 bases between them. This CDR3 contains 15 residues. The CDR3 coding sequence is TGTGCCAGCAGGACGCAGGGGCCTGGGGCCAACGTCCTGACTTTC. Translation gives CASRTQGPGANVLTF.

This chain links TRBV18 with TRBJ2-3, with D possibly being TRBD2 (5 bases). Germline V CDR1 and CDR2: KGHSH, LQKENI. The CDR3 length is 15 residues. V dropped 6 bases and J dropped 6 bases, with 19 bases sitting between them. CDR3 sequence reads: CASSPPTLTGDTQYF. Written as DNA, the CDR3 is TGTGCCAGCTCGCCTCCGACCCTAACGGGGGATACGCAGTATTTT.

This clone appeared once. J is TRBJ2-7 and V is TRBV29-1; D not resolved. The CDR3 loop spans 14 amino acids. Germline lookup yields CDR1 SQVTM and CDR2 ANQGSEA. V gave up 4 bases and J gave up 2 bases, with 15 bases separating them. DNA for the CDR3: TGCAGCGTTGCCCCTACTACGTCTCCCTACGAGCAGTACTTC. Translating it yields CSVAPTTSPYEQYF.

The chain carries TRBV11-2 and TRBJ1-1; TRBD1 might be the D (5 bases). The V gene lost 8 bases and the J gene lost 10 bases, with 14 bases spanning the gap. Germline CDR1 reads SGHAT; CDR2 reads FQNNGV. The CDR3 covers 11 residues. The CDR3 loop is CASQGDIRAFF. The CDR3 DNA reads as TGTGCCAGCCAAGGGGATATCCGAGCTTTCTTT.

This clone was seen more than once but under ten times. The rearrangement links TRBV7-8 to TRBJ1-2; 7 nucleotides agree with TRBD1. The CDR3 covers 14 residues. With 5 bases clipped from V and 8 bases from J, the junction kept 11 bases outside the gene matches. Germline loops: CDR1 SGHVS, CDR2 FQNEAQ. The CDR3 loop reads CASSPGQGEEGYTF. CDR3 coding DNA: TGTGCCAGCAGCCCCGGCCAGGGGGAGGAGGGCTACACCTTC.

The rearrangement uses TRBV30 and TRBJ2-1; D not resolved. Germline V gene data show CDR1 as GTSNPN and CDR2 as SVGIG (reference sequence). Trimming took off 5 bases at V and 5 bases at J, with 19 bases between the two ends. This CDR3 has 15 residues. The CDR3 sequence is CAWGNSLVRHNEQFF. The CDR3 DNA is TGTGCCTGGGGAAACAGCCTTGTTAGACACAATGAGCAGTTCTTC.

CDR3 nucleotides: TGTGCCAGCAGCTTAGGGGCCTGGGCAGGGAATGAGAGCAATCAGCCCCAGCATTTT. Protein: CASSLGAWAGNESNQPQHF. The chain is built from TRBV7-9 and TRBJ1-5, with a tentative D call TRBD1 (5 bases). The germline CDR1 and CDR2 sequences are SEHNR and FQNEAQ (reference sequence). CDR3 length equals 19 residues. The ends were cut back, 1 base at V and 1 base at J, with 20 bases in the middle.

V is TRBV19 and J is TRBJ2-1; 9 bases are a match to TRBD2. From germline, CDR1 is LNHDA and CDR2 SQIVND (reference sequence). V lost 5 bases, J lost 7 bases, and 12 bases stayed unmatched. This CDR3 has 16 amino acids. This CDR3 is CASSGSSASGVNEQFF. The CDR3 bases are TGTGCCAGTAGTGGCTCGTCGGCTAGCGGGGTTAATGAGCAGTTCTTC. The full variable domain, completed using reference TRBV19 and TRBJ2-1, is DGGITQSPKYLFRKEGQNVTLSCEQNLNHDAMYWYRQDPGQGLRLIYYSQIVNDFQKGDIAEGYSVSREKKESFPLTVTSAQKNPTAFYLCASSGSSASGVNEQFFGPGTRLTVL.

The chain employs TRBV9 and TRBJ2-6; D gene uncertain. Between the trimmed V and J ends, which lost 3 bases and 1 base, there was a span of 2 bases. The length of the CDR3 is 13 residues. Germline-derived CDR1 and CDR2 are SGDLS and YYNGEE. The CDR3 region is CASSASGANVLTF. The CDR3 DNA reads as TGTGCCAGCAGCGCGTCTGGGGCCAACGTCCTGACTTTC.

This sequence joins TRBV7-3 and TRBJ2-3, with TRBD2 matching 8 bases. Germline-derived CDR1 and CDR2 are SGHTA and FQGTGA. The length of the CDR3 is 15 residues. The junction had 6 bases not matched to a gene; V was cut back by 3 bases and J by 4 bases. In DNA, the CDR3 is TGTGCCAGCAGCTTTCTCGGGAGGGCCGCAGATACGCAGTATTTT. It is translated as CASSFLGRAADTQYF.

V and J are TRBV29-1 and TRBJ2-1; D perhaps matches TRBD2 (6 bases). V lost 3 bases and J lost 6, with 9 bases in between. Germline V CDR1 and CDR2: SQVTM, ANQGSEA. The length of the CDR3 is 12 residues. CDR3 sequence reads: CSVEGGSNEQFF. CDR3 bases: TGCAGCGTTGAGGGGGGTAGCAATGAGCAGTTCTTC.